These 7 T cell receptor beta chains were all obtained from the same sample, sequenced in a study of human T cells and chemical hapten exposure. One entry per CDR3 protein results from TCRdb running MiXCR on the RACE reads. The table records 57,000 or so distinct CDR3 sequences, about 11% of them present only once. This sample's time point: pre-sensitization, week 0. Documented treatment: therapeutic diphenylcyclopropenone sensitization with weekly scalp DPC. Sequencing was performed on whole blood, taken in connection with sensitization to the hapten diphenylcyclopropenone (DPC). These receptors all stem from a woman aged 40 to 49 with alopecia areata. Some clones in this sample may be carry-over from other donors' samples.

This clonotype has more than one count but fewer than ten. The V gene is TRBV7-3, the J gene TRBJ2-5; 7 nucleotides match TRBD2. The CDR3 extends over 19 amino acids. Germline lookup yields CDR1 SGHTA and CDR2 FQGTGA. V was clipped by 1 base and J by 1 base; unmatched bases: 15. CDR3 sequence (DNA): TGTGCCAGCAGCTTAATGGGGCAACTAAGCGGGGCTATCCAAGAGACCCAGTACTTC. It specifies CASSLMGQLSGAIQETQYF. The whole variable domain, remainder taken from reference TRBV7-3 and TRBJ2-5, is GAGVSQTPSNKVTEKGKYVELRCDPISGHTALYWYRQSLGQGPEFLIYFQGTGAADDSGLPNDRFFAVRPEGSVSTLKIQRTERGDSAVYLCASSLMGQLSGAIQETQYFGPGTRLLVL.

The CDR3, as DNA: TGTGCCAGCAGCCGACCAGGACCAAGCCCAGATACGCAGTATTTT. Encoded protein: CASSRPGPSPDTQYF. This chain connects TRBV6-5 to TRBJ2-3, with D uncertain. V was cut by 6 bases and J by 4 bases, with 17 bases left in between. This CDR3 contains 15 residues. Germline V gives CDR1 MNHEY, CDR2 SVGAGI.

The gene calls are TRBV7-9 and TRBJ2-7; D is uncertain. The CDR3 consists of 14 residues. From germline, CDR1 is SEHNR and CDR2 FQNEAQ (reference sequence). The V and J ends lost 2 bases and 5 bases respectively, with 13 bases between them. In DNA, the CDR3 is TGTGCCAGCAGCTTACGGGTTGATAGGGACGAGCAGTACTTC. Amino acid sequence: CASSLRVDRDEQYF.

This clonotype was counted a few times. The chain has TRBV30 and TRBJ1-2, with D perhaps matching TRBD1 (5 bases). The ends were cut back, 6 bases at V and 5 bases at J, with 16 bases in the middle. CDR1 is GTSNPN, CDR2 SVGIG, per germline (reference sequence). This CDR3 has 13 residues. CDR3 loop: CACPAGGTYGYTF. The CDR3 DNA reads TGTGCCTGTCCTGCCGGGGGAACTTATGGCTACACCTTC.

The chain is built from TRBV10-3 and TRBJ1-2; D unclear. This CDR3 region has 15 residues. Germline V gives CDR1 ENHRY, CDR2 SYGVKD. The ends were cut back, 5 bases at V and 0 bases at J, with 13 bases in the middle. In nucleotides, the CDR3 is TGTGCCATCAGTCTACCGGGGATGCCTAACTATGGCTACACCTTC. Its translation is CAISLPGMPNYGYTF.

The chain couples TRBV30 to TRBJ2-1; tentatively, D is TRBD2 (5 bases). The length of the CDR3 is 11 residues. Trimming shortened V by 2 bases and J by 12 bases, and 11 bases separated the two germline ends. Germline assignment: CDR1 GTSNPN and CDR2 SVGIG (reference sequence). CDR3 DNA: TGTGCCTGGAGTCCGGGGTACGGGCAGTTCTTC. Residues: CAWSPGYGQFF.

The sample holds many counts of this clonotype. The chain has TRBV12-3 or TRBV12-4 and TRBJ1-5; weak D call: TRBD1 (6 bases). V lost 7 bases and J lost 6, with 25 bases in between. CDR3 length: 17 amino acids. The CDR3 here is CASTLLTTRGGRQPQHF. The DNA for the CDR3 is TGTGCCAGCACCCTCCTGACGACACGGGGGGGGCGTCAGCCCCAGCATTTT.